This TCR beta chain emerged from a study of a mutant IDH1 vaccine in newly diagnosed glioma. Overall study context: It was radiotherapy, temozolomide, or both that patients received previously, with most receiving both.

Note on this clone: Antigen unknown.

Here immunoSEQ multiplex PCR was the method, and the copy in TCRdb shows in-frame clones only, minus some. Here the sample spans about 88,000 clones, about 80% being singletons. Overall study results and limits: Seemingly, top peripheral T cell clonotype changes bore no relation to pseudoprogression. Immune responses induced by the vaccine were seen in 93.3% of patients, spanning multiple MHC alleles.

Germline CDR1 is MNHEY and CDR2 is SMNVEV (reference sequence). Trimming left V 3 bases short and J 7 bases short, with 16 bases between. The CDR3 covers 15 residues. This sample's time point: baseline, week 1 (first vaccination visit). The sample's treatment: pre-vaccination baseline after standard-of-care therapy. Sequenced material: PBMCs, taken from a glioma patient treated with radiotherapy, temozolomide or both. This clonotype originated in a man aged 40-55 years with glioma. Some clones in this sample may be carry-over from other donors' samples. The chain has TRBV27 and TRBJ2-1; D is unresolved. CDR3 nucleotide sequence: TGTGCCAGCAGTTTCCCCGCATCCGGGCAGAATGAGCAGTTCTTC. This codes for CASSFPASGQNEQFF.